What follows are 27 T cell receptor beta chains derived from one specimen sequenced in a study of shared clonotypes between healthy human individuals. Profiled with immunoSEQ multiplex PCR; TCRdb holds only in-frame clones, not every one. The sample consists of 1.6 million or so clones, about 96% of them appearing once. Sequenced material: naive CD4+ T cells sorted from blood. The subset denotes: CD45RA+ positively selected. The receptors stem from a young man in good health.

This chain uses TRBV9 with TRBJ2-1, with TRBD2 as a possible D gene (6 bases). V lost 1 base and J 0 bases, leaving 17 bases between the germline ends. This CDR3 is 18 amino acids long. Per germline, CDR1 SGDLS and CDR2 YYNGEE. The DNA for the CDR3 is TGTGCCAGCAGCGTACACCAGACGGCCGGGAGCTCCTACAATGAGCAGTTCTTC. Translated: CASSVHQTAGSSYNEQFF.

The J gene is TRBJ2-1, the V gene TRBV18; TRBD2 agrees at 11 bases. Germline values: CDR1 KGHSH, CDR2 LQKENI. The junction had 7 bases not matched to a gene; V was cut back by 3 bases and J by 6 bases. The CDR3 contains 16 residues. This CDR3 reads CASSPLAGGLVNEQFF. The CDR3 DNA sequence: TGTGCCAGCTCACCTCTAGCGGGAGGTCTCGTCAATGAGCAGTTCTTC.

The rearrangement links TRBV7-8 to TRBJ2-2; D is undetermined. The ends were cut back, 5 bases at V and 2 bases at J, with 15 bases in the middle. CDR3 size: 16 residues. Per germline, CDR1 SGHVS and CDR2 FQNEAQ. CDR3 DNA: TGTGCCAGCAGCCCCTACCTATACGCCAACACCGGGGAGCTGTTTTTT. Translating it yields CASSPYLYANTGELFF.

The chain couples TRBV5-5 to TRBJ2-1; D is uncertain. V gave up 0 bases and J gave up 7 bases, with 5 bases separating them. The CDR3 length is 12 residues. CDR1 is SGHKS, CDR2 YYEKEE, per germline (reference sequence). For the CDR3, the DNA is TGTGCCAGCAGCTTGGACCAAAATGAGCAGTTCTTC. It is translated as CASSLDQNEQFF.

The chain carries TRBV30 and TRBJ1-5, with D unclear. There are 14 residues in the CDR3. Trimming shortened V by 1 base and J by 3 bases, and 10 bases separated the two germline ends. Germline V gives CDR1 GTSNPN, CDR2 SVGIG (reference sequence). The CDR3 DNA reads TGTGCCTGGAGTGATACACAGCCCAATCAGCCCCAGCATTTT. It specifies CAWSDTQPNQPQHF.

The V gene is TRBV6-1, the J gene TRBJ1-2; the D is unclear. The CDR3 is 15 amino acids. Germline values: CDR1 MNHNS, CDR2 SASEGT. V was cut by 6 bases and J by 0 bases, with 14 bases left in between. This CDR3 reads CASRSTTSANYGYTF. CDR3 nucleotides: TGTGCCAGCAGATCAACCACGTCGGCTAACTATGGCTACACCTTC.

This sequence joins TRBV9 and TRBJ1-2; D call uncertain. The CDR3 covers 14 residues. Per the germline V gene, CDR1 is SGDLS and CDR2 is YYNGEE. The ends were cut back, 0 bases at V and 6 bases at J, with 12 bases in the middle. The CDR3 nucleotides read TGTGCCAGCAGCGTAGCTCCCCGGACGGATGGCTACACCTTC. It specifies CASSVAPRTDGYTF.

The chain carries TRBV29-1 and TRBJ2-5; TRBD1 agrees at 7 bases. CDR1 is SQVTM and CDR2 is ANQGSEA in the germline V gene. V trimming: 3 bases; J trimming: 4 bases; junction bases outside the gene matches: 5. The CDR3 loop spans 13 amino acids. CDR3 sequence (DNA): TGCAGCGTTGATCAGTCAGGGGGAGAGACCCAGTACTTC. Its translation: CSVDQSGGETQYF.

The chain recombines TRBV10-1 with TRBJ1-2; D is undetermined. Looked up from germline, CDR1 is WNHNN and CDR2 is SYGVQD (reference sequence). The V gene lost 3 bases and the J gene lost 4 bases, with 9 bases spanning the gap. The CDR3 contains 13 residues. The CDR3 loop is CASSETASYGYTF. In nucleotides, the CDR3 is TGCGCCAGCAGTGAAACAGCCAGCTATGGCTACACCTTC.

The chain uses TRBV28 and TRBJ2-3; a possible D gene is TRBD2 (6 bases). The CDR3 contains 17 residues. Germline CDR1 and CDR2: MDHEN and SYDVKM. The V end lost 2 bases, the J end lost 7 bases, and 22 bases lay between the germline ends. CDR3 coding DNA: TGTGCCAGCAGTTTAAAGGGGACCCTCGGAGGGACTCATACGCAGTATTTT. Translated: CASSLKGTLGGTHTQYF. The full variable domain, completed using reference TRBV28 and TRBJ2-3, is DVKVTQSSRYLVKRTGEKVFLECVQDMDHENMFWYRQDPGLGLRLIYFSYDVKMKEKGDIPEGYSVSREKKERFSLILESASTNQTSMYLCASSLKGTLGGTHTQYFGPGTRLTVL.

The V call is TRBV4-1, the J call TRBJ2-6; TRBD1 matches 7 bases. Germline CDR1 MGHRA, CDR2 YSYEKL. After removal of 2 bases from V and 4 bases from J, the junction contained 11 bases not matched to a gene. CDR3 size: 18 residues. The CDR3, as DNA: TGCGCCAGCAGCCAACCGGGACAGTCCCGGGCGGGGGCCAACGTCCTGACTTTC. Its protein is CASSQPGQSRAGANVLTF.

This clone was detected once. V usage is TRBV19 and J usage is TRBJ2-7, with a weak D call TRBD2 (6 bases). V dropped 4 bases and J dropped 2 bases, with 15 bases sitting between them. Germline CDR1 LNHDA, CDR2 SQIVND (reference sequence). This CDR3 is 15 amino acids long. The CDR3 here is CASSRGVAGPYEQYF. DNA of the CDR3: TGTGCCAGTAGTAGGGGGGTGGCAGGTCCCTACGAGCAGTACTTC. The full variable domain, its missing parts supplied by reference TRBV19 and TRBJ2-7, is DGGITQSPKYLFRKEGQNVTLSCEQNLNHDAMYWYRQDPGQGLRLIYYSQIVNDFQKGDIAEGYSVSREKKESFPLTVTSAQKNPTAFYLCASSRGVAGPYEQYFGPGTRLTVT.

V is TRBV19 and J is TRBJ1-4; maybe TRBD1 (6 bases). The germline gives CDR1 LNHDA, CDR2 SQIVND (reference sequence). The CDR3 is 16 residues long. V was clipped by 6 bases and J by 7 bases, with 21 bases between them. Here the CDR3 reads CASSGGSGTTVEKLFF. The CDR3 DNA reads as TGTGCCAGTAGCGGGGGCTCCGGGACAACAGTTGAAAAACTGTTTTTT.

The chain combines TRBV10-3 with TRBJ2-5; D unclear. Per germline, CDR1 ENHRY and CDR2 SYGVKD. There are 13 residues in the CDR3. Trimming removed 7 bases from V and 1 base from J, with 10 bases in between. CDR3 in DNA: TGTGCCATCAAGGTCTCGGCCCAAGAGACCCAGTACTTC. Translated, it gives CAIKVSAQETQYF.

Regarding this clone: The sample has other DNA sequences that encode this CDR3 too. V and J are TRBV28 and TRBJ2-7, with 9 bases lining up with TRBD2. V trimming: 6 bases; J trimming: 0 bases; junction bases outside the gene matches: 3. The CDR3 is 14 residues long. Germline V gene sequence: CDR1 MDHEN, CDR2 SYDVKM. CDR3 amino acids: CASRLSGSSYEQYF. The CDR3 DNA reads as TGTGCCAGCAGACTTAGCGGGAGCTCCTACGAGCAGTACTTC. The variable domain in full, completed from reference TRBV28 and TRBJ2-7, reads DVKVTQSSRYLVKRTGEKVFLECVQDMDHENMFWYRQDPGLGLRLIYFSYDVKMKEKGDIPEGYSVSREKKERFSLILESASTNQTSMYLCASRLSGSSYEQYFGPGTRLTVT.

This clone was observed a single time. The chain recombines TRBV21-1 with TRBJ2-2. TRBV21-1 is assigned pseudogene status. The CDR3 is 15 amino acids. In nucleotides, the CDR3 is TGTGCCAGCAGAACCGGGACCCCGAACACCGGGGAGCTGTTTTTT. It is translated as CASRTGTPNTGELFF.

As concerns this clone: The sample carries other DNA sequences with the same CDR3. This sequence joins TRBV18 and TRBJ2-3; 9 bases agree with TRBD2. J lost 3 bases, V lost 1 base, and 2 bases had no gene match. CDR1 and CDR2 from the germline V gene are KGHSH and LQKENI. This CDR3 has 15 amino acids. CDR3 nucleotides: TGTGCCAGCTCACCACTTAGCGGGAGTACAGATACGCAGTATTTT. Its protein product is CASSPLSGSTDTQYF.

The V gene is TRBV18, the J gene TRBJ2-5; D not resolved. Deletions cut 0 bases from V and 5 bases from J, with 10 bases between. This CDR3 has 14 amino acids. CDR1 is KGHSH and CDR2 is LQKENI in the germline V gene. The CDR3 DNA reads TGTGCCAGCTCACCACCAAACTATCGGGAGACCCAGTACTTC. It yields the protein CASSPPNYRETQYF.

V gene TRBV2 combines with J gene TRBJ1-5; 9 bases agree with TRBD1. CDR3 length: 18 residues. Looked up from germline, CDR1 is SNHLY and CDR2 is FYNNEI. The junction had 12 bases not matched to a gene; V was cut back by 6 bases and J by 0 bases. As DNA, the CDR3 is TGTGCCAGCAGATCAACAGGGGGCCGGCCTTATAGCAATCAGCCCCAGCATTTT. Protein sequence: CASRSTGGRPYSNQPQHF. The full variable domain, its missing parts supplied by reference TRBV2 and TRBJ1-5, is EPEVTQTPSHQVTQMGQEVILRCVPISNHLYFYWYRQILGQKVEFLVSFYNNEISEKSEIFDDQFSVERPDGSNFTLKIRSTKLEDSAMYFCASRSTGGRPYSNQPQHFGDGTRLSIL.

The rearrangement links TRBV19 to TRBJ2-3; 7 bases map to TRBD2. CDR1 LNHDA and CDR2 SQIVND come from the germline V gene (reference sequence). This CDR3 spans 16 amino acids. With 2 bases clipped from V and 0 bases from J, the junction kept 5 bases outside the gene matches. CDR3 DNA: TGTGCCAGTAGTATAAGAGCTAGCGGAAGCACAGATACGCAGTATTTT. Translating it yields CASSIRASGSTDTQYF.

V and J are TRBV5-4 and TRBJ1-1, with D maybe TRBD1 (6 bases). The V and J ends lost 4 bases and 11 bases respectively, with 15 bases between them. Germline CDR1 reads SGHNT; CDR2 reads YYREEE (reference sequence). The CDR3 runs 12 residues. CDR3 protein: CASSREGGVAFF. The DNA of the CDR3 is TGTGCCAGCAGCCGGGAGGGGGGAGTTGCTTTCTTT.

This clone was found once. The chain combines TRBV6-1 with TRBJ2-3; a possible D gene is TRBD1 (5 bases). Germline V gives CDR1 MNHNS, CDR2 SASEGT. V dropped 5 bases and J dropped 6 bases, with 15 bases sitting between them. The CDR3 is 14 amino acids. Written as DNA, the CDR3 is TGTGCCAGCAGTTCAGGGTTCCAATATGATACGCAGTATTTT. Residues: CASSSGFQYDTQYF.

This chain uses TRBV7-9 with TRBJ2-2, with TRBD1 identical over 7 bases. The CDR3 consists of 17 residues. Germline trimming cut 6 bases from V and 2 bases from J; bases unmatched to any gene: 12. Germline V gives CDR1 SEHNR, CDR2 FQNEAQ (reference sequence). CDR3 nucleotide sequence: TGTGCCAGCAGACCGACAGGGTGGAGGATCAACACCGGGGAGCTGTTTTTT. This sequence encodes CASRPTGWRINTGELFF.

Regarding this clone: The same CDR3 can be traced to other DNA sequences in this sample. Here the CDR3 reads CSATGNTEAFF. CDR3 in DNA: TGCAGTGCCACGGGAAACACTGAAGCTTTCTTT. The V gene is TRBV20-1, the J gene TRBJ1-1; D ambiguous. From germline, CDR1 is DFQATT and CDR2 SNEGSKA (reference sequence). The V end was cut by 6 bases, the J end by 2 bases, with 7 bases between. The CDR3 length is 11 residues.

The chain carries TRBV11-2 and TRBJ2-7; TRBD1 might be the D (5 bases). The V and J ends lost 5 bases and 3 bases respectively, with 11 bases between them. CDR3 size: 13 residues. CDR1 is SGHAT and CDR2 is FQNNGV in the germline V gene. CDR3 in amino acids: CASSLIDSYEQYF. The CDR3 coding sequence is TGTGCCAGCAGCCTCATCGACAGCTACGAGCAGTACTTC.

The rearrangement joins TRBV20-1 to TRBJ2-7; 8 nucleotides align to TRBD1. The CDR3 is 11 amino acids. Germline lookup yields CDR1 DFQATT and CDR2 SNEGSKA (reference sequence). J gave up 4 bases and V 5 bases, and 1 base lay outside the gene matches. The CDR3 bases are TGCAGTGCTTGGGACAGGTACGAGCAGTACTTC. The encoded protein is CSAWDRYEQYF.

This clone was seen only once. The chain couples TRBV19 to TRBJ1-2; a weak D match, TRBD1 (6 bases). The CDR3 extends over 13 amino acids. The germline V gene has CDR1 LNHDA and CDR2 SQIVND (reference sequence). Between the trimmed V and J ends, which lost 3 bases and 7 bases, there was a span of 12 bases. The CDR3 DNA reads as TGTGCCAGTAGTATTGGGGGGGCTAGTGGCTACACCTTC. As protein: CASSIGGASGYTF.